Presented here are 22 T cell receptor beta chains from one specimen sequenced in a study of blood T cell repertoires in COVID-19. Only in-frame clones appear in the TCRdb table, and some are missing; sequencing was by immunoSEQ multiplex PCR. Here the sample spans 40,000 or so clones, approximately 91% being singletons. The sequenced sample was peripheral blood. These receptors came from a human donor in a cohort sampled during active COVID-19.

This chain joins TRBV6-6 and TRBJ1-2; 7 nucleotides align to TRBD1. The CDR3 has 14 residues. J lost 2 bases, V lost 5 bases, and 5 bases had no gene match. Germline lookup yields CDR1 MNHNY and CDR2 SVGAGI (reference sequence). The CDR3: CASSPTGENYGYTF. The CDR3 DNA follows: TGTGCCAGCAGTCCCACAGGGGAAAACTATGGCTACACCTTC.

This sequence joins TRBV6-2 or TRBV6-3 and TRBJ2-2; TRBD1 agrees at 9 bases. The CDR3 extends over 16 amino acids. Losses at the gene ends were 0 bases for V and 7 bases for J; bases not matched to a gene: 6. Germline CDR1 is MNHEY and CDR2 is SVGEGT. In DNA form, the CDR3 reads TGTGCCAGCAGTTACTCAGGACAGGGGAGGAACGGGGAGCTGTTTTTT. It specifies CASSYSGQGRNGELFF.

The chain joins TRBV19 to TRBJ2-6; D ambiguous. V gave up 3 bases and J gave up 3 bases, with 6 bases separating them. This CDR3 has 14 amino acids. Germline CDR1 and CDR2: LNHDA and SQIVND (reference sequence). CDR3 residues: CASSIGYGANVLTF. CDR3 bases: TGTGCCAGTAGTATCGGGTATGGGGCCAACGTCCTGACTTTC.

This clone was counted a single time. The genes are TRBV19 and TRBJ2-5; D might be TRBD2 (6 bases). The CDR3 is 12 amino acids. V lost 8 bases and J 5 bases, leaving 12 bases between the germline ends. CDR1 is LNHDA, CDR2 SQIVND, per germline (reference sequence). CDR3 sequence reads: CASGSGRETQYF. DNA of the CDR3: TGTGCCAGTGGTTCAGGGAGGGAGACCCAGTACTTC.

This clone was seen more than once but under ten times. The gene calls are TRBV15 and TRBJ2-3; possibly TRBD2 for D (6 bases). This CDR3 is 16 amino acids long. The germline V and J ends were trimmed by 0 bases and 2 bases, with 12 bases remaining between them. The germline V gene encodes CDR1 LNHNV and CDR2 YYDKDF (reference sequence). The CDR3 nucleotides are TGTGCCACCAGCAGAGATCGGGCGGGGCCCACAGATACGCAGTATTTT. Encoded protein: CATSRDRAGPTDTQYF.

The V call is TRBV5-1, the J call TRBJ1-4; D may be TRBD1 (5 bases). The CDR3 length is 14 residues. V dropped 4 bases and J dropped 7 bases, with 14 bases sitting between them. The V gene's germline CDR1 is SGHRS and CDR2 YFSETQ. The CDR3 DNA is TGCGCCAGCAGCGAGGGACTTGGGACTGAAAAACTGTTTTTT. Its protein product is CASSEGLGTEKLFF. The entire variable domain, with the rest obtained from reference TRBV5-1 and TRBJ1-4, is as follows: KAGVTQTPRYLIKTRGQQVTLSCSPISGHRSVSWYQQTPGQGLQFLFEYFSETQRNKGNFPGRFSGRQFSNSRSEMNVSTLELGDSALYLCASSEGLGTEKLFFGSGTQLSVL.

This rearrangement joins TRBV7-6 to TRBJ2-5; D remains unclear. V was pared by 6 bases and J by 2 bases, with 7 bases between. Germline V CDR1 and CDR2: SGHVS, FNYEAQ. The CDR3 sequence is 12 residues long. CDR3 in amino acids: CASSSEQETQYF. CDR3 coding DNA: TGTGCCAGCAGTTCAGAACAAGAGACCCAGTACTTC.

The gene calls are TRBV4-3 and TRBJ1-2; no firm D call. Germline V gives CDR1 LGHNA, CDR2 YSLEER. The CDR3 loop spans 15 amino acids. Between the trimmed V and J ends, which lost 0 bases and 5 bases, there was a span of 13 bases. DNA of the CDR3: TGCGCCAGCAGCCAAGATCTCGGGGAAGGGTATGGCTACACCTTC. It yields the protein CASSQDLGEGYGYTF.

V usage is TRBV7-9 and J usage is TRBJ2-1, with D possibly matching TRBD2 (6 bases). CDR1 is SEHNR, CDR2 FQNEAQ, per germline (reference sequence). V shed 3 bases and J shed 5 bases, with 14 bases lying between them. The CDR3 has 15 amino acids. The chain's CDR3 is CASSLRGARDNEQFF. CDR3 sequence (DNA): TGTGCCAGCAGCTTGCGGGGCGCCCGGGACAATGAGCAGTTCTTC.

The chain joins TRBV5-1 to TRBJ2-1; perhaps TRBD1 as D (5 bases). Trimming cost V 4 bases and J 2 bases, with 10 bases left between them. Germline V gives CDR1 SGHRS, CDR2 YFSETQ. The CDR3 extends over 14 amino acids. CDR3 coding DNA: TGCGCCAGCAGCCCGGACACCGCCTACAATGAGCAGTTCTTC. It specifies CASSPDTAYNEQFF.

Only one count was recorded for this clone. The chain has TRBV7-2 and TRBJ2-7; 7 bases are a match to TRBD1. The germline gives CDR1 SGHTA, CDR2 FQGNSA. Losses at the gene ends were 5 bases for V and 3 bases for J; bases not matched to a gene: 10. The CDR3 consists of 15 residues. CDR3 nucleotides: TGTGCCAGCAGCCCAGACAGGGTTCGCGGCTACGAGCAGTACTTC. This sequence encodes CASSPDRVRGYEQYF.

The chain joins TRBV10-2 to TRBJ2-1; D may be TRBD2 (5 bases). The CDR3 extends over 12 amino acids. Germline lookup yields CDR1 WSHSY and CDR2 SAAADI. V was cut by 3 bases and J by 12 bases, with 12 bases left in between. The CDR3 region has the DNA TGCGCCAGCAGTGACCCCAACGGGGTGCAGTTCTTC. It codes for CASSDPNGVQFF.

The V and J genes are TRBV19 and TRBJ1-6, with D perhaps TRBD1 (6 bases). Germline CDR1 is LNHDA and CDR2 is SQIVND (reference sequence). The CDR3 consists of 12 residues. V lost 5 bases and J 10 bases, leaving 9 bases between the germline ends. The CDR3 sequence is CASSYRDSPLHF. CDR3 in DNA: TGTGCCAGTAGTTACAGGGACTCACCCCTCCACTTT.

The CDR3 DNA sequence: TGTGCCAGTAGTATGGGCGGGGGGGGCGTTGGGGAGACCCAGTACTTC. Translating it yields CASSMGGGGVGETQYF. The genes are TRBV19 and TRBJ2-5, with 9 positions matching TRBD2. Unmatched junction bases numbered 10, after V lost 3 bases and J lost 5 bases. The CDR3 spans 16 residues. Germline V gives CDR1 LNHDA, CDR2 SQIVND (reference sequence).

J is TRBJ2-7 and V is TRBV4-1, with TRBD1 matching over 10 bases. The CDR3 covers 15 residues. The trim removed 3 bases at V and 7 bases at J, leaving 9 bases unmatched. The germline CDR1 and CDR2 sequences are MGHRA and YSYEKL. The CDR3 coding sequence is TGCGCCAGCAGCCAGCTAGGACAGGGGGTTGGGGAGCAGTACTTC. It specifies CASSQLGQGVGEQYF.

The chain employs TRBV6-5 and TRBJ1-1; no clear D gene. V was clipped by 11 bases and J by 4 bases, with 11 bases between them. The CDR3 sequence is 11 residues long. Germline CDR1 MNHEY, CDR2 SVGAGI. The CDR3 region has the DNA TGTGCCGGGAGATTGGGCACTGAAGCTTTCTTT. Translated: CAGRLGTEAFF.

This clone appeared a few times. The chain couples TRBV4-1 to TRBJ1-5, with 8 positions matching TRBD1. After removal of 1 base from V and 2 bases from J, the junction contained 4 bases not matched to a gene. CDR3 length: 16 residues. Germline CDR1 is MGHRA and CDR2 is YSYEKL. Here the CDR3 DNA reads TGCGCCAGCAGCCAAGGGTTGACAGGGGGCAATCAGCCCCAGCATTTT. Translated, it gives CASSQGLTGGNQPQHF.

The V call is TRBV13, the J call TRBJ2-1; 9 bases align to TRBD2. V lost 5 bases, J lost 6 bases, and 8 bases stayed unmatched. CDR1 is PRHDT and CDR2 is FYEKMQ in the germline V gene (reference sequence). The CDR3 sequence is 15 residues long. The CDR3 DNA follows: TGTGCCAGCAGCCCAGAAGGGCGGGGGGGCAATGAGCAGTTCTTC. It translates to CASSPEGRGGNEQFF.

The J gene is TRBJ1-3, the V gene TRBV7-3, with TRBD1 identical over 7 bases. This CDR3 has 18 amino acids. With 4 bases clipped from V and 0 bases from J, the junction kept 12 bases outside the gene matches. Germline loops: CDR1 SGHTA, CDR2 FQGTGA. The CDR3, as DNA: TGTGCCAGCAGCTCCGATTACAGGGGAACTTCCTCTGGAAACACCATATATTTT. It yields the protein CASSSDYRGTSSGNTIYF.

The gene calls are TRBV7-8 and TRBJ1-4; D unclear. CDR1 is SGHVS and CDR2 is FQNEAQ in the germline V gene. V lost 8 bases and J 0 bases, leaving 10 bases between the germline ends. This CDR3 is 14 amino acids long. The CDR3 protein is CASARRTTNEKLFF. In DNA form, the CDR3 reads TGTGCCAGCGCTAGGCGGACAACTAATGAAAAACTGTTTTTT.

This CDR3 is CSVEDRSVGYGYTF. CDR3 DNA: TGCAGCGTTGAGGACAGATCTGTCGGCTATGGCTACACCTTC. The rearrangement uses TRBV29-1 and TRBJ1-2, with D possibly being TRBD1 (6 bases). This CDR3 contains 14 residues. CDR1 is SQVTM, CDR2 ANQGSEA, per germline. V lost 3 bases to trimming and J lost 4 bases, with 15 bases between them.

This chain joins TRBV5-4 and TRBJ1-2, with D unclear. The CDR3 sequence is 16 residues long. CDR1 and CDR2 (germline): SGHNT, YYREEE (reference sequence). Trimming left V 3 bases short and J 2 bases short, with 17 bases between. CDR3 amino acids: CASSSARQAKNYGYTF. In DNA, the CDR3 is TGTGCCAGCAGCTCGGCCCGACAAGCCAAGAACTATGGCTACACCTTC.